This T cell receptor (beta chain) was sequenced for a study of cytomegalovirus exposure and HLA in healthy donors. Study summary: The same platform used for the 500 to 850 first-cohort repertoires was also used for the 95 to 150 validation repertoires, as a later analysis reported.

Overall study findings and caveats: Reportedly, diagnosis of cytomegalovirus status by the classifier showed high specificity and sensitivity. A subsequent analysis found that TCR clusters from the first cohort also tended to co-occur in the 110 or so validation repertoires, with less than 95% of cluster scores above 0.

The donors were members of the validation cohort comprising 100 to 150 subjects, separate from the roughly 700-subject first cohort. This clone was observed a few times. As yet, its antigen is unknown. Measured with immunoSEQ multiplex PCR; TCRdb has only the in-frame clones, and not every one. The sample contains 200,000 to 250,000 clones, over 80% of which appear only once. This TCR derives from a woman aged 25 to 45 in good health and CMV-seropositive. Sample: PBMCs.

The CDR3 spells CASSWQGGTEAFF. The DNA for the CDR3 is TGTGCCAGTAGTTGGCAGGGAGGAACTGAAGCTTTCTTT. The rearrangement joins TRBV19 to TRBJ1-1; D is perhaps TRBD1 (5 bases). V lost 5 bases and J lost 5, with 12 bases in between. The V gene's germline CDR1 is LNHDA and CDR2 SQIVND (reference sequence). This CDR3 region has 13 residues. Full variable domain (outside the CDR3, taken from reference TRBV19 and TRBJ1-1): DGGITQSPKYLFRKEGQNVTLSCEQNLNHDAMYWYRQDPGQGLRLIYYSQIVNDFQKGDIAEGYSVSREKKESFPLTVTSAQKNPTAFYLCASSWQGGTEAFFGQGTRLTVV.